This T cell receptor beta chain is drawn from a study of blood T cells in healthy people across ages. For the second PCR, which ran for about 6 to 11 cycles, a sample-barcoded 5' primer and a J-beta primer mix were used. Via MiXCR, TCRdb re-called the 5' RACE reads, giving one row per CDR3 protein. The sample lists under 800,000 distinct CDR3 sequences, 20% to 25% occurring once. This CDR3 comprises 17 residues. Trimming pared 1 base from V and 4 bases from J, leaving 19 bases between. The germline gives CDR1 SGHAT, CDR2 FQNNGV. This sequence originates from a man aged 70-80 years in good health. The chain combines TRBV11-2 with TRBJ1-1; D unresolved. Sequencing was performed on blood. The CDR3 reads CASSLVVGTGFGTEAFF. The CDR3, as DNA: TGTGCCAGCAGCTTAGTAGTAGGCACGGGATTTGGCACTGAAGCTTTCTTT.